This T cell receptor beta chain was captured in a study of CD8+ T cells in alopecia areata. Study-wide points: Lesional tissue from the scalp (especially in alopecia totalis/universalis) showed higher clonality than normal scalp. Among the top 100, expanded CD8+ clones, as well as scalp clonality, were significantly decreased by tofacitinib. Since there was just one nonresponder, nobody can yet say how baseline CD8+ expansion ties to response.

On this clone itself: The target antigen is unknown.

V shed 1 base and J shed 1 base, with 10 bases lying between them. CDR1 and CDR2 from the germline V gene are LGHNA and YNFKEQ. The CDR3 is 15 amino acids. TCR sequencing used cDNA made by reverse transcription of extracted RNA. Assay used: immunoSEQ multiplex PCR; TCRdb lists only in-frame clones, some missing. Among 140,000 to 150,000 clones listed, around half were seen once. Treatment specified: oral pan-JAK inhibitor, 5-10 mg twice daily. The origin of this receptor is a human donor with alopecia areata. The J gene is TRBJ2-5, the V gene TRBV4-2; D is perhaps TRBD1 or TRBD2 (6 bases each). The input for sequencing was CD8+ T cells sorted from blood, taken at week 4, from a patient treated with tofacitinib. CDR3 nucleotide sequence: TGTGCCAGCAGCCAAGGAGGGGGGCTCCAAGAGACCCAGTACTTC. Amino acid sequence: CASSQGGGLQETQYF.